This TCR beta chain was obtained from a study of cytomegalovirus exposure and HLA in healthy donors. Only in-frame clones appear in the TCRdb table, and some are missing; sequencing was by immunoSEQ multiplex PCR. The table has 100,000 to 150,000 clones, about 90% seen once. The germline gives CDR1 SSHAT, CDR2 FNYEAQ (reference sequence). The CDR3 is made up of 16 amino acids. As regards this clone: The germline gene is not matched at one end of the junction; a read error may be the cause.

This rearrangement joins TRBV7-7 to TRBJ2-1, with D possibly TRBD1 on 6 matching bases. Specimen: PBMCs. This TCR came from a woman under 30 in good health and CMV-seronegative. CDR3 DNA: TGTGCTAGCAGCTTAGGTCGGACAGTGATGTACAATGAGCAGTTCTTC. This translates into CASSLGRTVMYNEQFF.